This is a list of T cell receptor beta chains from one sample in a study of T-cell memory formation after mild COVID-19. TCRdb used MiXCR to reprocess the 5' RACE reads, holding one entry per CDR3 protein. The sample contains approximately 580,000 distinct CDR3 sequences, just over 20% of which appear only once. Material: PBMCs or a T cell subset sorted from them (not recorded which). The source is an adult woman who had mild COVID-19 (a few samples of this study predate the infection). Cell type and time point are not known. CDR3s include the opening cysteine and the closing phenylalanine or tryptophan. The order of the fields is J gene, V gene, CDR3 protein.

TRBJ1-2,TRBV12-3/TRBV12-4,CASRLSGGYGYTF
TRBJ1-2,TRBV5-1,CASSLVGGSGYGYTF
TRBJ2-5,TRBV7-9,CASSFGGGRETQYF
TRBJ2-3,TRBV12-3/TRBV12-4,CASSLTRSTDTQYF
TRBJ2-5,TRBV19,CASSIWRETQYF
TRBJ1-1,TRBV5-1,CASSPGAGETFF
TRBJ2-7,TRBV18,CASSPPGRTEQYF
TRBJ2-7,TRBV7-8,CASSPTYGQVYEQYF
TRBJ2-1,TRBV6-5,CASSYRTSGLSYNEQFF
TRBJ2-5,TRBV24-1,CATSGDRGIQETQYF
TRBJ2-3,TRBV4-1,CASMGSGGSSTDTQYF
TRBJ1-3,TRBV4-3,CASSLGTGTGNTIYF
TRBJ2-1,TRBV19,CASSITGGDSNEQFF
TRBJ1-1,TRBV3-1,CASEHTGNTEAFF
TRBJ2-1,TRBV10-3,CAVGLAGVVVEQFF
TRBJ1-3,TRBV12-3/TRBV12-4,CASRGSGTGGTGNTIYF
TRBJ1-1,TRBV29-1,CSVTDGEMNTEAFF
TRBJ1-1,TRBV7-9,CASSSQPTEAFF
TRBJ1-1,TRBV4-1,CASSQGRMDEAFF
TRBJ2-1,TRBV9,CASSVTSGGANEQFF
TRBJ2-2,TRBV25-1,CASSEFSGLGLSTGELFF
TRBJ2-1,TRBV20-1,CSARDLARRGHSYNEQFF
TRBJ1-4,TRBV11-2,CASSPGLNEKLFF
TRBJ2-2,TRBV27,CASNRRLAGNTGELFF
TRBJ2-2,TRBV7-9,CASSPLASANTGELFF
TRBJ2-7,TRBV7-9,CASSGPSVWQYF
TRBJ2-7,TRBV12-3/TRBV12-4,CASREGGTGGHEQYF
TRBJ1-1,TRBV15,CATSRDVTEAFF
TRBJ2-3,TRBV20-1,CSAPRAATSTDTQYF
TRBJ1-3,TRBV5-5,CASSRYGQNSGNTIYF
TRBJ2-7,TRBV12-3/TRBV12-4,CASSLRAGPYEQYF
TRBJ2-3,TRBV5-6,CASSLLGALTDTQYF
TRBJ2-3,TRBV7-3,CASSLLAGGPEDTQYF
TRBJ1-4,TRBV19,CASSSRRLGAGEKLFF
TRBJ2-5,TRBV12-3/TRBV12-4,CASSFIPGTQYF
TRBJ2-5,TRBV9,CASSVVGGSVETQYF
TRBJ2-1,TRBV10-3,CAISPLSAGGYNEQFF
TRBJ2-3,TRBV5-1,CASSFQRSDTDTQYF
TRBJ2-3,TRBV6-2/TRBV6-3,CASSYSAGRTDTQYF
TRBJ2-1,TRBV6-2/TRBV6-3,CASSLLAGAYGEQFF
TRBJ2-5,TRBV24-1,CATSDSGTGLQETQYF
TRBJ2-7,TRBV5-6,CASSPEAQNYEQYF
TRBJ1-3,TRBV7-2,CASSLTAYSGNTIYF
TRBJ1-3,TRBV5-1,CASSSGTAISGNTIYF
TRBJ2-5,TRBV7-6,CASSPRKETQYF
TRBJ1-2,TRBV21-1,CGGGQSHGYTF
TRBJ1-1,TRBV4-2,CASSIGQGLNTEAFF
TRBJ2-7,TRBV19,CASRAFGKLEQYF
TRBJ1-1,TRBV20-1,CSAYLGTEAFF
TRBJ2-7,TRBV5-1,CASSKDKGAISYEQYF